These 22 T cell receptor beta chains were all obtained from the same sample, sequenced in a study of shared clonotypes between healthy human individuals. Clones were sequenced by immunoSEQ multiplex PCR, and TCRdb holds only the in-frame ones, with some missing. This sample yields millions of clones, of which approximately 93% are seen a single time; about 0.41% belongs to the top ten. Sequenced: naive CD4+ T cells from PBMCs. Stated subset: CD45RA+ positively selected. The receptors originated from a man younger than 30 in good health. Some clones in this sample may be carry-over from other donors' samples.

This rearrangement joins TRBV28 to TRBJ1-2; weak D call: TRBD1 (5 bases). Deletions cut 8 bases from V and 8 bases from J, with 18 bases between. This CDR3 is built from 13 residues. Germline CDR1 and CDR2: MDHEN and SYDVKM. In DNA, the CDR3 is TGTGCCAGCGGGGAACGGGACCACGCGGGCTACACCTTC. Translated: CASGERDHAGYTF.

V is TRBV4-1 and J is TRBJ1-3; perhaps TRBD1 as D (6 bases). From germline, CDR1 is MGHRA and CDR2 YSYEKL. V was pared by 4 bases and J by 2 bases, with 12 bases between. This CDR3 has 15 residues. DNA of the CDR3: TGCGCCAGCAGCCTTCAGGGGAGTCCTGGAAACACCATATATTTT. This encodes CASSLQGSPGNTIYF.

The chain carries TRBV28 and TRBJ2-5, with 9 bases matching TRBD1. Trimming at V came to 7 bases and at J to 5 bases, leaving 5 bases not matched to a gene. The CDR3 loop spans 13 amino acids. CDR1 MDHEN and CDR2 SYDVKM come from the germline V gene. CDR3 in amino acids: CASKTGGLETQYF. The CDR3 nucleotides read TGTGCCAGCAAAACAGGGGGCCTGGAGACCCAGTACTTC.

The chain links TRBV15 to TRBJ2-1, with D perhaps matching TRBD1 (6 bases). This CDR3 region has 14 residues. Deletions cut 5 bases from V and 8 bases from J, with 16 bases between. Germline V gene sequence: CDR1 LNHNV, CDR2 YYDKDF (reference sequence). The CDR3 nucleotides are TGTGCCACCAGCCCTAGAACAGGGTTGGATGAGCAGTTCTTC. Its translation: CATSPRTGLDEQFF.

The chain carries TRBV30 and TRBJ2-1; D may correspond to TRBD1 or TRBD2 (6 bases each). V was trimmed by 0 bases and J by 14 bases, leaving 14 bases between them. Looked up from germline, CDR1 is GTSNPN and CDR2 is SVGIG (reference sequence). The CDR3 runs 12 residues. CDR3 nucleotide sequence: TGTGCCTGGAGTGTTGGAGGGGGAGTCAAGTTCTTC. Protein product: CAWSVGGGVKFF.

This rearrangement joins TRBV5-1 to TRBJ2-2, with 8 bases identical to TRBD2. CDR1 is SGHRS, CDR2 YFSETQ, per germline. This CDR3 comprises 16 residues. Trimming removed 4 bases from V and 2 bases from J; junction bases left unmatched: 7. The CDR3 loop is CASSVRLAPNTGELFF. CDR3 sequence (DNA): TGCGCCAGCAGCGTCCGACTAGCGCCTAACACCGGGGAGCTGTTTTTT.

The chain combines TRBV18 with TRBJ1-2; the D is unclear. V lost 4 bases and J lost 4, with 10 bases in between. The CDR3 totals 13 residues. Germline values: CDR1 KGHSH, CDR2 LQKENI. CDR3 coding DNA: TGTGCCAGCTCACTGGAACAGAGCTATGGCTACACCTTC. Protein: CASSLEQSYGYTF. Full variable domain (missing parts from reference TRBV18 and TRBJ1-2): NAGVMQNPRHLVRRRGQEARLRCSPMKGHSHVYWYRQLPEEGLKFMVYLQKENIIDESGMPKERFSAEFPKEGPSILRIQQVVRGDSAAYFCASSLEQSYGYTFGSGTRLTVV.

Of note for this clone: At the DNA level, this CDR3 is encoded by other sequences in the same sample as well. The rearrangement joins TRBV28 to TRBJ2-3; D uncertain. Germline CDR1 is MDHEN and CDR2 is SYDVKM. Trimming shortened V by 6 bases and J by 6 bases, and 10 bases separated the two germline ends. The CDR3 sequence is 12 residues long. The CDR3 is CASRTSADTQYF. In DNA form, the CDR3 reads TGTGCCAGCAGAACGTCTGCGGATACGCAGTATTTT.

V gene TRBV27 combines with J gene TRBJ1-2, with TRBD1 matching 7 bases. V was pared by 6 bases and J by 5 bases, with 12 bases of the junction left unmatched. Germline CDR1 and CDR2: MNHEY and SMNVEV (reference sequence). CDR3 length: 15 amino acids. For the CDR3, the DNA is TGTGCCAGCAGATCATTTAGGGACAGATTTTATGGCTACACCTTC. Translation: CASRSFRDRFYGYTF.

The V and J genes are TRBV4-3 and TRBJ2-1; unclear D gene. Per the germline V gene, CDR1 is LGHNA and CDR2 is YSLEER. Trimming shortened V by 4 bases and J by 6 bases, and 16 bases separated the two germline ends. CDR3 length: 15 amino acids. CDR3 in DNA: TGCGCCAGCAGCCGGATTTATGGTCTGTCCAATGAGCAGTTCTTC. Its protein is CASSRIYGLSNEQFF.

Note on this clone: Other DNA sequences in the same sample also yield this CDR3. The chain carries TRBV11-3 and TRBJ1-1, with D uncertain. Trimming pared 1 base from V and 1 base from J, leaving 7 bases between. The CDR3 contains 14 residues. The germline CDR1 and CDR2 sequences are SGHNT and YENEEA. The CDR3 sequence: CASSLGGANTEAFF. In DNA, the CDR3 is TGTGCCAGCAGCTTAGGAGGAGCGAACACTGAAGCTTTCTTT.

Regarding this clone: A much more abundant neighbour one base away suggests this may be a read error. Other DNA sequences in the sample encode the same CDR3. V is TRBV5-1 and J is TRBJ2-5, with D unresolved. The CDR3 length is 11 residues. The germline V and J ends were trimmed by 1 base and 5 bases, with 3 bases remaining between them. In germline, CDR1 is SGHRS, CDR2 YFSETQ. The CDR3 reads CASSLRETQYF. The CDR3 DNA follows: TGCGCCAGCAGCTTGCGGGAGACCCAGTACTTC.

The V and J genes are TRBV4-2 and TRBJ2-7; 11 positions match TRBD2. Germline CDR1 reads LGHNA; CDR2 reads YNFKEQ. J lost 3 bases, V lost 0 bases, and 7 bases had no gene match. CDR3 length equals 17 residues. CDR3 DNA sequence: TGTGCCAGCAGCCAAGATGCGGCTAGCGGGAGGTACTACGAGCAGTACTTC. It codes for CASSQDAASGRYYEQYF.

V and J are TRBV30 and TRBJ1-3; D is unclear. V lost 8 bases to trimming and J lost 0 bases, with 11 bases between them. The CDR3 totals 13 residues. Per germline, CDR1 GTSNPN and CDR2 SVGIG (reference sequence). CDR3 bases: TGTGCCGTCGACCGGTACTCTGGAAACACCATATATTTT. Protein sequence: CAVDRYSGNTIYF.

The chain carries TRBV30 and TRBJ1-1; possible D gene TRBD1, 6 bases. V shed 8 bases and J shed 0 bases, with 28 bases lying between them. The CDR3 is 18 amino acids. In germline, CDR1 is GTSNPN, CDR2 SVGIG (reference sequence). DNA for the CDR3: TGTGCCGGGGAGGGACACCCGGGGGGGGATTGGGTGAACACTGAAGCTTTCTTT. Encoded protein: CAGEGHPGGDWVNTEAFF.

This clone appeared a single time. This chain links TRBV7-9 with TRBJ1-5, with D possibly being TRBD1 (6 bases). This CDR3 is 16 amino acids long. Germline CDR1 and CDR2: SEHNR and FQNEAQ (reference sequence). V was trimmed by 4 bases and J by 5 bases, leaving 18 bases between them. The CDR3: CASSSRRGGRDQPQHF. CDR3 in DNA: TGTGCCAGCAGCTCCCGTAGGGGGGGACGGGATCAGCCCCAGCATTTT.

The gene calls are TRBV6-5 and TRBJ1-1, with 7 bases lining up with TRBD1. Trimming cost V 6 bases and J 5 bases; bases outside gene matches: 12. Germline V gene lookup returns CDR1 MNHEY and CDR2 SVGAGI. The CDR3 runs 15 residues. The CDR3 nucleotides are TGTGCCAGCAGAAGGGACAGCCGAATAGGGACTGAAGCTTTCTTT. Translating gives CASRRDSRIGTEAFF.

The rearrangement uses TRBV7-3 and TRBJ1-2; a possible D gene is TRBD1 (5 bases). From germline, CDR1 is SGHTA and CDR2 FQGTGA. With 3 bases removed from V and 0 bases from J, the gap between germline ends came to 11 bases. The CDR3 totals 15 residues. The CDR3 nucleotides read TGTGCCAGCAGCTTGACCGGGGCCACTAACTATGGCTACACCTTC. Amino acid sequence: CASSLTGATNYGYTF.

As concerns this clone: One end of the junction does not line up with germline, which may come from a read error. V gene TRBV15 combines with J gene TRBJ2-1, with 13 bases fitting TRBD2. The length of the CDR3 is 14 residues. Germline assignment: CDR1 LNHNV and CDR2 YYDKDF (reference sequence). CDR3 sequence (DNA): TGTGCCACCAGCAGATCAGGGACTAGCGGGATTTCGCTCTTC. Protein: CATSRSGTSGISLF.

The chain combines TRBV11-3 with TRBJ2-1; TRBD2 aligns across 12 bases. The trim removed 5 bases at V and 16 bases at J, leaving 12 bases unmatched. Per the germline V gene, CDR1 is SGHNT and CDR2 is YENEEA. This CDR3 comprises 14 residues. This chain's CDR3 is CASSLSRLAGVQFF. The CDR3 bases are TGTGCCAGCAGCCTTAGTAGACTAGCGGGAGTCCAATTCTTC.

CDR3 residues: CASSETAGGPEQYF. Here the CDR3 DNA reads TGTGCCAGCAGTGAAACAGCGGGAGGGCCTGAGCAGTACTTC. The chain uses TRBV2 and TRBJ2-7; 10 bases match TRBD2. The CDR3 contains 14 residues. CDR1 is SNHLY and CDR2 is FYNNEI in the germline V gene. V shed 2 bases, J shed 7 bases, and the junction held 5 bases outside the gene matches.

The sample holds one count of this clone. This chain links TRBV7-3 with TRBJ2-1; no reliable D call. Germline CDR1 reads SGHTA; CDR2 reads FQGTGA. The CDR3 consists of 12 residues. V gave up 5 bases and J gave up 7 bases, with 9 bases separating them. The CDR3 here is CASSRAGNEQFF. CDR3 nucleotides: TGTGCCAGCAGCCGGGCCGGGAATGAGCAGTTCTTC.